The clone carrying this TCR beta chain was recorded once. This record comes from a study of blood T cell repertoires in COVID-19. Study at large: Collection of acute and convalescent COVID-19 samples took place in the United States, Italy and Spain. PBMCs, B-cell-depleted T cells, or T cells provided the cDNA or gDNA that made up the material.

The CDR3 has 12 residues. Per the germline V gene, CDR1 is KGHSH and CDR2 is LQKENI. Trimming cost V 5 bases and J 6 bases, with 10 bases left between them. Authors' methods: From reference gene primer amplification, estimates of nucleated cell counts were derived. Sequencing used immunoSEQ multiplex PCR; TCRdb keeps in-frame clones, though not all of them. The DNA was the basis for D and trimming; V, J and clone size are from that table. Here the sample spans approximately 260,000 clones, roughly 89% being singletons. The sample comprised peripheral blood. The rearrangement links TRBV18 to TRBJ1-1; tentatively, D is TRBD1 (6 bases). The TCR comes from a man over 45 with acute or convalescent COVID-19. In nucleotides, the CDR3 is TGTGCCAGCTCAGTACAGGGCGCTGAAGCTTTCTTT. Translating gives CASSVQGAEAFF.